This T cell receptor (beta chain) was retrieved from a study of cytotoxic CD8 clonotypes in ibrutinib-treated CLL. Study context: Partial responses totalled roughly 24 and complete responses 2; after median about 67 months, roughly 14 remained remitted and about 12 progressed.

Sequencing used immunoSEQ multiplex PCR; TCRdb keeps in-frame clones, though not all of them. The table lists about 44,000 clones, approximately 69% of them singletons, with around 13% in the top ten. The CDR3 is 15 residues long. V was cut by 6 bases and J by 0 bases, with 14 bases left in between. Germline V gives CDR1 LNHDA, CDR2 SQIVND (reference sequence). The study's findings and limits: Elevated clonality accompanied ibrutinib response, with a return toward baseline values at progression. Clonality measured at baseline exceeded age-matched healthy donors, tracking circulating CD8+ T-cell counts.

A word on this clone: No antigen is known for it.

Here the sequenced sample was PBMCs, taken after 12 months of ibrutinib treatment. This clonotype was obtained from a human donor with chronic lymphocytic leukemia. The chain carries TRBV19 and TRBJ1-1; D not certain. The DNA of the CDR3 is TGTGCCAGTAGCATTACGGGATTCATGAACACTGAAGCTTTCTTT. It is translated as CASSITGFMNTEAFF. Full variable domain (remainder filled in from reference TRBV19 and TRBJ1-1): DGGITQSPKYLFRKEGQNVTLSCEQNLNHDAMYWYRQDPGQGLRLIYYSQIVNDFQKGDIAEGYSVSREKKESFPLTVTSAQKNPTAFYLCASSITGFMNTEAFFGQGTRLTVV.